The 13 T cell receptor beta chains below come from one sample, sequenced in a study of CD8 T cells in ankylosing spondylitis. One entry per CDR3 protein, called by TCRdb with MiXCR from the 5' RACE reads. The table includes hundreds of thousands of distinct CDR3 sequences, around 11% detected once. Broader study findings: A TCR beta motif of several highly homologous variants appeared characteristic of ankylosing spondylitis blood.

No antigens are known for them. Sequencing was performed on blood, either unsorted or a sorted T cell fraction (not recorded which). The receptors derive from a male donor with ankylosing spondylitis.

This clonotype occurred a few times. The CDR3 here is CASSQGVGTGVYEQYF. In DNA form, the CDR3 reads TGTGCCAGCAGCCAAGGTGTGGGGACAGGGGTCTACGAGCAGTACTTC. J is TRBJ2-7 and V is TRBV4-2; 10 bases agree with TRBD1. CDR3 size: 16 residues. Germline V gives CDR1 LGHNA, CDR2 YNFKEQ. The junction had 6 bases not matched to a gene; V was cut back by 1 base and J by 3 bases.

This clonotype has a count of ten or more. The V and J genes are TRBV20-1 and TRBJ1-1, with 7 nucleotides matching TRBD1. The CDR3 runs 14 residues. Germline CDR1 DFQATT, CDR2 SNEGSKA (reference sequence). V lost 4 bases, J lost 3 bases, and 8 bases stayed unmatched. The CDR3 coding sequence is TGCAGTGCTACGACAGGGAGAGGGGACACTGAAGCTTTCTTT. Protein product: CSATTGRGDTEAFF.

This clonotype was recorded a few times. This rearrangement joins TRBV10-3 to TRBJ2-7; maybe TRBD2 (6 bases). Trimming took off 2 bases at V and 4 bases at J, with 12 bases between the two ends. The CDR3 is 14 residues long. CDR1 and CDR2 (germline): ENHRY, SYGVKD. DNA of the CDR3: TGTGCCATCAGTGAGGTCAAGCGGGTTTACGAGCAGTACTTC. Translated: CAISEVKRVYEQYF.

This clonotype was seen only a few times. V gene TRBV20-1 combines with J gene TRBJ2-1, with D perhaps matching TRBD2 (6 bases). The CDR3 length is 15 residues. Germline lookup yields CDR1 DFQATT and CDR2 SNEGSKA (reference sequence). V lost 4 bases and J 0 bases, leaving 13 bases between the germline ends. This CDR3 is CSANSPRDSYNEQFF. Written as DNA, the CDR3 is TGCAGTGCTAACTCGCCGCGGGACTCCTACAATGAGCAGTTCTTC.

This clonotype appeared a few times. The chain's CDR3 is CASSQATYNEQFF. CDR3 nucleotides: TGCGCCAGCAGCCAGGCTACCTACAATGAGCAGTTCTTC. The genes are TRBV5-1 and TRBJ2-1, with D unresolved. The CDR3 runs to 13 residues. V was shortened by 4 bases and J by 2 bases, with 7 bases between the two germline ends. From germline, CDR1 is SGHRS and CDR2 YFSETQ.

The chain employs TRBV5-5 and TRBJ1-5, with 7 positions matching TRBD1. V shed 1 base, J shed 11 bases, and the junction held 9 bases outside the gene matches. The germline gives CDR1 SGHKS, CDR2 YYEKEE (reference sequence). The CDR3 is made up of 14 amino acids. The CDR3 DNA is TGTGCCAGCAGCTTGAACAGGGGAGGCGAGTCCCAGCATTTT. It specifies CASSLNRGGESQHF. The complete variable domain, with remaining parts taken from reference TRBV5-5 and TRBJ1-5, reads DAGVTQSPTHLIKTRGQQVTLRCSPISGHKSVSWYQQVLGQGPQFIFQYYEKEERGRGNFPDRFSARQFPNYSSELNVNALLLGDSALYLCASSLNRGGESQHFGDGTRLSIL.

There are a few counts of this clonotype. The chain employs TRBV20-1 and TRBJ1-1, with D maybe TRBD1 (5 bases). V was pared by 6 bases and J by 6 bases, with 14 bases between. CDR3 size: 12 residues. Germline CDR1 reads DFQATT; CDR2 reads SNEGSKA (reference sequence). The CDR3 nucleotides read TGCAGTGCCTATGGGGGTAGGGCTGAAGCTTTCTTT. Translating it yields CSAYGGRAEAFF.

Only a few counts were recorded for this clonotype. The DNA for the CDR3 is TGTGCCAGCAGCCCCGGACGCCGCCATGAAAAACTGTTTTTT. Amino acids: CASSPGRRHEKLFF. The chain joins TRBV7-9 to TRBJ1-4; D gene ambiguous. With 5 bases removed from V and 6 bases from J, the gap between germline ends came to 13 bases. The CDR3 has 14 residues. Germline loops: CDR1 SEHNR, CDR2 FQNEAQ (reference sequence).

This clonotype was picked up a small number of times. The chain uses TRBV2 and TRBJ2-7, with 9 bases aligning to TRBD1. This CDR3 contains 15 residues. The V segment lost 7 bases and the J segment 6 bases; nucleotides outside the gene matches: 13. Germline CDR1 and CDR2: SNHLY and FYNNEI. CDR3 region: CASTLQGDRVSEQYF. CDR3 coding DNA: TGTGCCAGCACTCTTCAAGGGGACAGGGTTAGCGAGCAGTACTTC.

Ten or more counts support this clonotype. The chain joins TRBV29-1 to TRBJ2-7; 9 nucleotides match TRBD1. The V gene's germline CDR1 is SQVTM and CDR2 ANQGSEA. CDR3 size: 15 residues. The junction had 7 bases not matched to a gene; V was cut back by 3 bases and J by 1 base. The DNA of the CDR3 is TGCAGCGTTGACAGGGGACAGGGTGGTTCCTACGAGCAGTACTTC. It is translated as CSVDRGQGGSYEQYF.

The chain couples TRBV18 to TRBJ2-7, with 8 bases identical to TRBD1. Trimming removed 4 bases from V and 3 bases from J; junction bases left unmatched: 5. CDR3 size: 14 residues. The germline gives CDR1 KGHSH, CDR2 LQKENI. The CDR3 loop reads CASSRDGQGYEQYF. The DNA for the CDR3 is TGTGCCAGCTCACGCGATGGACAGGGCTACGAGCAGTACTTC.

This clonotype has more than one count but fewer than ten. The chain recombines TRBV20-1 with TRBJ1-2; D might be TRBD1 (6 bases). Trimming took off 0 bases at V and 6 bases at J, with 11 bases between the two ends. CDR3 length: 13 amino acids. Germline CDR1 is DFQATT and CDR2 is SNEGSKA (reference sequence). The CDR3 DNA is TGCAGTGCTAGAGATGGGGGGGCGAATGGCTACACCTTC. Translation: CSARDGGANGYTF.

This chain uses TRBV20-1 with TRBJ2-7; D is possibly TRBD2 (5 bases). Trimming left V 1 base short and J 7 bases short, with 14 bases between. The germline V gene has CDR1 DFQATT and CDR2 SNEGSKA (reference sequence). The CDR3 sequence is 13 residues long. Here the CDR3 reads CSARAPTTAEQYF. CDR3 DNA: TGCAGTGCTAGAGCCCCGACTACGGCGGAGCAGTACTTC.